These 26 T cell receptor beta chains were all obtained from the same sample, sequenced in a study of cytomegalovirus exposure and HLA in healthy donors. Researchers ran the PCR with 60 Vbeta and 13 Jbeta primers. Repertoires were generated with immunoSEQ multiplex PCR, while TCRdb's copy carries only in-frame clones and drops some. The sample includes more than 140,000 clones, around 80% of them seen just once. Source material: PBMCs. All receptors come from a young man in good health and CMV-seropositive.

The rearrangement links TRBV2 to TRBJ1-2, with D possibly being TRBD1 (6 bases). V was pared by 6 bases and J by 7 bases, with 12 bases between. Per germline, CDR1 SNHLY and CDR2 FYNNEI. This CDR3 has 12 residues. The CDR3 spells CASRTGMGGYTF. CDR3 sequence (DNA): TGTGCCAGCAGAACAGGGATGGGTGGCTACACCTTC.

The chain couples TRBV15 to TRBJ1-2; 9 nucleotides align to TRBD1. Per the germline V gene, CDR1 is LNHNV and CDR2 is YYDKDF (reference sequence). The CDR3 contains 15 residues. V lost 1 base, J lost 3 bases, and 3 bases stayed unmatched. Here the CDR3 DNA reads TGTGCCACCAGCAGAGGGACAGGGGAGGACTATGGCTACACCTTC. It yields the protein CATSRGTGEDYGYTF.

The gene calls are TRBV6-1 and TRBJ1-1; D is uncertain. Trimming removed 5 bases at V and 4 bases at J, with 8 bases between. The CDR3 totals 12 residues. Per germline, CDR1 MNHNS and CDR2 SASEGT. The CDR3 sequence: CASSPVPTEAFF. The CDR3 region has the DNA TGTGCCAGCAGTCCCGTCCCCACTGAAGCTTTCTTT.

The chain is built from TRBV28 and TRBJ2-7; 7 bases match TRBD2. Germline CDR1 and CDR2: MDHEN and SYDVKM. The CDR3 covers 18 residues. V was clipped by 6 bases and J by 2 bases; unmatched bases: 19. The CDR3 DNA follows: TGTGCCAGCAGCTCCCTTTGGACTAGGCGCGACACACCCTACGAGCAGTACTTC. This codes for CASSSLWTRRDTPYEQYF.

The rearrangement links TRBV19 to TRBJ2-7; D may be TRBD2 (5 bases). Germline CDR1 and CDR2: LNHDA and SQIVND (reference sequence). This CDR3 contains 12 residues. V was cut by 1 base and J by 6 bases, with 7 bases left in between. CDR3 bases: TGTGCCAGTAGTATAGGGGGAGCCGAGCAGTACTTC. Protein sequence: CASSIGGAEQYF.

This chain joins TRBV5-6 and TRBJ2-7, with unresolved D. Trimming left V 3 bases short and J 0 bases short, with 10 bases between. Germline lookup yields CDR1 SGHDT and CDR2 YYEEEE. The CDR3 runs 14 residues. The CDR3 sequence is CASSSVSFSYEQYF. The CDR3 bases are TGTGCCAGCAGCTCGGTGAGTTTCTCCTACGAGCAGTACTTC.

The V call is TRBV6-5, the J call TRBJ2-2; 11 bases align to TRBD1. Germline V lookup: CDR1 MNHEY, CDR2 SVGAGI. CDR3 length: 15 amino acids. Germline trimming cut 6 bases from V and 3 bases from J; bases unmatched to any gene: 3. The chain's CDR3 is CASREDRGHTGELFF. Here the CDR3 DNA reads TGTGCCAGCAGAGAGGACAGGGGGCACACCGGGGAGCTGTTTTTT.

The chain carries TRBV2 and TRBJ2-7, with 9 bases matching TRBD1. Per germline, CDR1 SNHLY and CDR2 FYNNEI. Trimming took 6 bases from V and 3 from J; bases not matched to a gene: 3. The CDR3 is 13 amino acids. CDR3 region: CASSDRGFYEQYF. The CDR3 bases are TGTGCCAGCAGCGACAGGGGGTTCTACGAGCAGTACTTC.

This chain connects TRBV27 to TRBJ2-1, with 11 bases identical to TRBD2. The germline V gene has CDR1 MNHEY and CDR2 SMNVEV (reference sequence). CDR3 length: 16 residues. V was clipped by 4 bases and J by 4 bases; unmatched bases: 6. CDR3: CASSSLGLAAYNEQFF. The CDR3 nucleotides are TGTGCCAGCAGTTCCCTGGGACTAGCGGCTTACAATGAGCAGTTCTTC.

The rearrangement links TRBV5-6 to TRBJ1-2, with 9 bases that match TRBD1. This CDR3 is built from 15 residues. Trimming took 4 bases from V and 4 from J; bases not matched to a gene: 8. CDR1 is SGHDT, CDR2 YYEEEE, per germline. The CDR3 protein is CASSTGGNPPYGYTF. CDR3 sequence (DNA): TGTGCCAGCAGCACAGGGGGCAATCCTCCCTATGGCTACACCTTC. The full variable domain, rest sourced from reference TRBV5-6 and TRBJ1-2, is DAGVTQSPTHLIKTRGQQVTLRCSPKSGHDTVSWYQQALGQGPQFIFQYYEEEERQRGNFPDRFSGHQFPNYSSELNVNALLLGDSALYLCASSTGGNPPYGYTFGSGTRLTVV.

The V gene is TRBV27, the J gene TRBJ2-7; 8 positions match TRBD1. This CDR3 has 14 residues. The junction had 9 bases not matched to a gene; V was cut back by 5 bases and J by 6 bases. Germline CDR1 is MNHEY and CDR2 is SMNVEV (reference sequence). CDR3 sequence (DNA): TGTGCCAGCAGTACCCAGGGGGCATTCATCGAGCAGTACTTC. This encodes CASSTQGAFIEQYF.

The DNA of the CDR3 is TGTGCCAGCAGTCCCTACCAGGGGAGCTCTGGAAACACCATATATTTT. This translates into CASSPYQGSSGNTIYF. This chain joins TRBV11-2 and TRBJ1-3; perhaps TRBD1 as D (6 bases). Per the germline V gene, CDR1 is SGHAT and CDR2 is FQNNGV. V shed 6 bases and J shed 0 bases, with 15 bases lying between them. The CDR3 is 16 amino acids.

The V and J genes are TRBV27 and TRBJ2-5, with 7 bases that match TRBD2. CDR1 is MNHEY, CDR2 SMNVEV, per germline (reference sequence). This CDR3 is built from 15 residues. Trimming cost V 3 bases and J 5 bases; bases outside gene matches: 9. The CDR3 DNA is TGTGCCAGCAGTTTGTGGAGCGGGAAGTCGGAGACCCAGTACTTC. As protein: CASSLWSGKSETQYF.

The CDR3: CASSPGQGVRGGNTIYF. Written as DNA, the CDR3 is TGTGCCAGTAGTCCGGGACAGGGAGTTAGAGGTGGAAACACCATATATTTT. The chain carries TRBV19 and TRBJ1-3, with 9 bases aligning to TRBD1. Germline lookup yields CDR1 LNHDA and CDR2 SQIVND (reference sequence). V was clipped by 5 bases and J by 3 bases; unmatched bases: 11. There are 17 residues in the CDR3.

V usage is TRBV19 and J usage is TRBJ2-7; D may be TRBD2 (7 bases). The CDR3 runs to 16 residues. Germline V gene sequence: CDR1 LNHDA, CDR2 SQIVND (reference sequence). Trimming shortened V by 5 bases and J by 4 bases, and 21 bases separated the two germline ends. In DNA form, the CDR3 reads TGTGCCAGTAGTCCCGGGGGGCAGGGGCCGTGGTACGAGCAGTACTTC. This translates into CASSPGGQGPWYEQYF.

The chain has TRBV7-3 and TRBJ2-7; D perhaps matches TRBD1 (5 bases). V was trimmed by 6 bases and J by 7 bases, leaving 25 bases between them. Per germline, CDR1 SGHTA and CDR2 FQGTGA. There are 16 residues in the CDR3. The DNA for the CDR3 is TGTGCCAGCAGTCCCCTTGGCTACAGGTCCGGATGGGAGCAGTACTTC. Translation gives CASSPLGYRSGWEQYF.

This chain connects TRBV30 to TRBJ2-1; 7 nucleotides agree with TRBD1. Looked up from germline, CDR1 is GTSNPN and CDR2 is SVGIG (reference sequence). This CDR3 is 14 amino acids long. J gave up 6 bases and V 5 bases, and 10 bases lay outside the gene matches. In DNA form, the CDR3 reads TGTGCCTGGGATCGACAGGGTTTAGGCAATGAGCAGTTCTTC. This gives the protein CAWDRQGLGNEQFF.

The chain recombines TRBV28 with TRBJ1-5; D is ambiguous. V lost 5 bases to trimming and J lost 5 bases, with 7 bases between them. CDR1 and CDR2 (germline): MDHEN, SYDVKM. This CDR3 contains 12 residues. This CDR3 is CASSPPHQPQHF. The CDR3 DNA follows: TGTGCCAGCAGTCCCCCTCATCAGCCCCAGCATTTT.

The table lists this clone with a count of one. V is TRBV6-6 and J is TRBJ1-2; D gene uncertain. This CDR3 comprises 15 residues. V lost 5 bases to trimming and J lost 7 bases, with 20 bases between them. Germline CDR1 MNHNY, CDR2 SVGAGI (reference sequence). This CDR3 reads CASSGITREGVGYTF. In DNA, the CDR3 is TGTGCCAGCAGTGGCATCACGAGGGAGGGTGTTGGCTACACCTTC.

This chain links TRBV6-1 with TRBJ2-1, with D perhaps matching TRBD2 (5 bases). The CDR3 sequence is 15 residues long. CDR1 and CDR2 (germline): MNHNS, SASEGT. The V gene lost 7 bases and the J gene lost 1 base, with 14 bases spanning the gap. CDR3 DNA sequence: TGTGCCAGCATTTCGGTGGAGCGGTCCTACAATGAGCAGTTCTTC. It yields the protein CASISVERSYNEQFF.

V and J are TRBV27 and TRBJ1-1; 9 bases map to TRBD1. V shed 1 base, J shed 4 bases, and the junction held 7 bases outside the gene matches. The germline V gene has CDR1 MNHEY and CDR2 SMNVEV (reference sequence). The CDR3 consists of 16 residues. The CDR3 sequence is CASSLLQGAGGTEAFF. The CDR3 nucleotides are TGTGCCAGCAGTTTATTACAGGGGGCGGGTGGCACTGAAGCTTTCTTT.

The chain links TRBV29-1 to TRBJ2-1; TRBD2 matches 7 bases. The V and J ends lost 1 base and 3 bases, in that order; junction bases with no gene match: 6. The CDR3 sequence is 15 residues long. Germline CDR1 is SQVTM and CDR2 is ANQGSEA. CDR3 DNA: TGCAGCGTTGAAGGGGCTAGCGGAAACTACAATGAGCAGTTCTTC. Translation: CSVEGASGNYNEQFF.

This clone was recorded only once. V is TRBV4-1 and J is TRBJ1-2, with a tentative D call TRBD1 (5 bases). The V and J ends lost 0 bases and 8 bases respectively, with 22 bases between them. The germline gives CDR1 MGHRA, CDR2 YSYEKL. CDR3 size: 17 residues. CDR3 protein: CASSQDRVGGARNGYTF. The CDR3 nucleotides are TGCGCCAGCAGCCAAGATCGGGTCGGAGGGGCCAGAAACGGCTACACCTTC.

In nucleotides, the CDR3 is TGTGCCAGCAGTCTAGCGGGAGGAGTTAGAAAAGATACGCAGTATTTT. This translates into CASSLAGGVRKDTQYF. The chain couples TRBV7-3 to TRBJ2-3; 11 bases line up with TRBD2. Unmatched junction bases numbered 10, after V lost 6 bases and J lost 5 bases. This CDR3 has 16 residues. Germline V CDR1 and CDR2: SGHTA, FQGTGA.

CDR3 in amino acids: CASSQFGTGAGHTQYF. CDR3 nucleotides: TGCGCCAGCAGCCAATTCGGGACAGGGGCCGGGCATACGCAGTATTTT. The chain has TRBV4-1 and TRBJ2-3; 10 nucleotides match TRBD1. The junction had 9 bases not matched to a gene; V was cut back by 2 bases and J by 7 bases. This CDR3 is built from 16 residues. In germline, CDR1 is MGHRA, CDR2 YSYEKL.

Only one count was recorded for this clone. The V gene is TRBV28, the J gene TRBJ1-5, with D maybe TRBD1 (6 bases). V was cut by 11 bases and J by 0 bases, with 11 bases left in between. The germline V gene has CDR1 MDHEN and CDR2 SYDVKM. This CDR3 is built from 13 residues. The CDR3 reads CASRGYSNQPQHF. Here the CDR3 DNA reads TGTGCCTCAAGGGGGTATAGCAATCAGCCCCAGCATTTT.